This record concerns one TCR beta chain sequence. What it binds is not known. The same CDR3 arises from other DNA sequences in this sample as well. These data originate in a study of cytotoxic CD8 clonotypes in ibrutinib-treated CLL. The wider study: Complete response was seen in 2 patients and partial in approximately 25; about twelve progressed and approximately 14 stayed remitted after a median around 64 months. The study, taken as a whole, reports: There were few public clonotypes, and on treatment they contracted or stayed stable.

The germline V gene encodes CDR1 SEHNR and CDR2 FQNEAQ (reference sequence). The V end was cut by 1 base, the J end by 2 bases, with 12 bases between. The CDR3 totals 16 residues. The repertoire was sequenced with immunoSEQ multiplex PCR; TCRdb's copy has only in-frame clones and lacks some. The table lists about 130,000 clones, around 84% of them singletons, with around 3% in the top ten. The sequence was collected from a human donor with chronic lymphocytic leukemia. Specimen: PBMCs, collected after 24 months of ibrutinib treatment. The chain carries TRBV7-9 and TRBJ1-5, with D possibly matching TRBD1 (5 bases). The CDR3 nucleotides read TGTGCCAGCAGCTTAGGCGGGGGTCGGGGCAATCAGCCCCAGCATTTT. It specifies CASSLGGGRGNQPQHF.